This T cell receptor (beta chain) was sequenced for a study of blood T cell repertoires in COVID-19. Method: immunoSEQ multiplex PCR; TCRdb's copy keeps in-frame clones and lacks some. Counted here are 230,000 or so clones, about 90% occurring once; the ten biggest clones make up 1.5% to 2%. The clonotype was recovered from a man aged 35-49 years with active or convalescent COVID-19. Specimen: peripheral blood.

The DNA of the CDR3 is TGTGCCAGCAGTTTTCCAGGGTTTTACGAGCAGTACTTC. It specifies CASSFPGFYEQYF. The chain is built from TRBV27 and TRBJ2-7; tentatively, D is TRBD1 (5 bases). The ends were cut back, 3 bases at V and 4 bases at J, with 10 bases in the middle. The CDR3 is 13 amino acids. From germline, CDR1 is MNHEY and CDR2 SMNVEV (reference sequence).